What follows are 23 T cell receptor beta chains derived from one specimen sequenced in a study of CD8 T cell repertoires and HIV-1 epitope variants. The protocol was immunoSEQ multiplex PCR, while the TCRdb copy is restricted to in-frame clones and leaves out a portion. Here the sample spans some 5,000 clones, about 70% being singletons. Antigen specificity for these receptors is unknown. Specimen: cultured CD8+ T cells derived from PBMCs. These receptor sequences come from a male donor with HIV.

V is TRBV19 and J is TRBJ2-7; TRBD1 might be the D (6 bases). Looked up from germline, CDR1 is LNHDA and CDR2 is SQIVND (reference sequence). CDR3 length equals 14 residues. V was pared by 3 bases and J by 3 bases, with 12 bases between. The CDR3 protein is CASSMAGADYEQYF. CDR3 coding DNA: TGTGCCAGTAGTATGGCAGGGGCGGACTACGAGCAGTACTTC.

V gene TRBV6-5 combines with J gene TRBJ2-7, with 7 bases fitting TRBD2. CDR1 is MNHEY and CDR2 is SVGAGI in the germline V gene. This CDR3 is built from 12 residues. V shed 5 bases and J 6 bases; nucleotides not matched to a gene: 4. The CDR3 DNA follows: TGTGCCAGCAGTGCGGGGACTATCGAGCAGTACTTC. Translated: CASSAGTIEQYF.

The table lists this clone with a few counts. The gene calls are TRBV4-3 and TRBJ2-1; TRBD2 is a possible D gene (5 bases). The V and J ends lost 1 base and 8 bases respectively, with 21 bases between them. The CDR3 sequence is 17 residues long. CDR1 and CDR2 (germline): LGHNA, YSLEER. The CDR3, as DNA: TGCGCCAGCAGCCAAGCCCCCCTACCACTAGATCTAGATGAGCAGTTCTTC. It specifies CASSQAPLPLDLDEQFF.

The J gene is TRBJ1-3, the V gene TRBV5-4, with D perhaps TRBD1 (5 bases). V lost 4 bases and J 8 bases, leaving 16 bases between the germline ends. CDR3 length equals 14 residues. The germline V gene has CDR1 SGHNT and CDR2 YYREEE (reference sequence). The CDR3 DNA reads TGTGCCAGCAGCCCGGGGAGGGGTCGGGACACCATATATTTT. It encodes CASSPGRGRDTIYF. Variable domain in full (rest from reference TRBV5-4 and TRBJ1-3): ETGVTQSPTHLIKTRGQQVTLRCSSQSGHNTVSWYQQALGQGPQFIFQYYREEENGRGNFPPRFSGLQFPNYSSELNVNALELDDSALYLCASSPGRGRDTIYFGEGSWLTVV.

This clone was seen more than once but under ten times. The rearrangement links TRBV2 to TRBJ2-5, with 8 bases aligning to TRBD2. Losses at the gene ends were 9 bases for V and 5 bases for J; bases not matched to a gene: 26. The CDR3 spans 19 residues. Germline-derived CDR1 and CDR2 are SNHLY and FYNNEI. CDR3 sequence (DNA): TGTGCCAGACGTCGAAAGCTAACTAGCGGTAAGGGGCCGTTTGAGACCCAGTACTTC. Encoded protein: CARRRKLTSGKGPFETQYF.

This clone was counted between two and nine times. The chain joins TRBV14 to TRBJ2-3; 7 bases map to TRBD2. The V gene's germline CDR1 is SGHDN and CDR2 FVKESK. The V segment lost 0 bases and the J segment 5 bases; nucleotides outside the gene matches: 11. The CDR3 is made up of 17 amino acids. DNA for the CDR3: TGTGCCAGCAGCCAAGATAGGAGGGAGGGCCGGGGAGATACGCAGTATTTT. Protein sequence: CASSQDRREGRGDTQYF.

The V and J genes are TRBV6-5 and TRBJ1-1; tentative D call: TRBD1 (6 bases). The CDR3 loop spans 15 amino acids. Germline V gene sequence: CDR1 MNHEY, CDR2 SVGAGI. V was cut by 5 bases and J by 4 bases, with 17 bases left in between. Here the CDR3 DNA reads TGTGCCAGCAGTCCGCTGGGGACATTCGGCACTGAAGCTTTCTTT. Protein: CASSPLGTFGTEAFF.

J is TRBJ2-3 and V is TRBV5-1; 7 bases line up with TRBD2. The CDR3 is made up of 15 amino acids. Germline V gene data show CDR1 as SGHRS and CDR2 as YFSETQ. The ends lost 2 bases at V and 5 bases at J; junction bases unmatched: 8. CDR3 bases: TGCGCCAGCAGCTTTCGCGGGAGAGAGGTAGATACGCAGTATTTT. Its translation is CASSFRGREVDTQYF.

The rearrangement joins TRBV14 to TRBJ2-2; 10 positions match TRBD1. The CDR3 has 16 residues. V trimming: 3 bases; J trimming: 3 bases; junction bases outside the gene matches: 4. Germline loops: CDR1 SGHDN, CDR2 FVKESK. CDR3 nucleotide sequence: TGTGCCAGCAGCCAGGAGGGACAGGGGTACACCGGGGAGCTGTTTTTT. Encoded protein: CASSQEGQGYTGELFF.

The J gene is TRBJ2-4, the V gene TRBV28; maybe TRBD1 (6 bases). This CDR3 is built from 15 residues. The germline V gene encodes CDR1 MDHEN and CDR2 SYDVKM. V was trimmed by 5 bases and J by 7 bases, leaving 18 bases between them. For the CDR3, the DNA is TGTGCCAGCAGTGCGGATCAGACAGGCAATAACATTCAGTACTTC. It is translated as CASSADQTGNNIQYF.

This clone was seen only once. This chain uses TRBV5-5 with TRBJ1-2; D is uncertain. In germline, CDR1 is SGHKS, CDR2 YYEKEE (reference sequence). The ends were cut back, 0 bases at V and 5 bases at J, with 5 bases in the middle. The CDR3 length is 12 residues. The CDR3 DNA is TGTGCCAGCAGCTTGGATACATATGGCTACACCTTC. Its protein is CASSLDTYGYTF.

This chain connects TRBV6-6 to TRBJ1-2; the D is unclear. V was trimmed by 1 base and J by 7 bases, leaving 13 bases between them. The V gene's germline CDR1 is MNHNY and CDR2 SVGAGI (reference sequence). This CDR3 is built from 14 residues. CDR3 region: CASSYFQDRGGYTF. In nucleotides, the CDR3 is TGTGCCAGCAGTTACTTCCAGGATCGGGGTGGCTACACCTTC.

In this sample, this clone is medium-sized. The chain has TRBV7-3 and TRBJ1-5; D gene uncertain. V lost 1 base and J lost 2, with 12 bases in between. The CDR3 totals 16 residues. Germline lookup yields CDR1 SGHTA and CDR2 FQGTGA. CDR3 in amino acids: CASSLNGGLRNQPQHF. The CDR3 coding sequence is TGTGCCAGCAGCTTAAATGGAGGGTTGCGCAATCAGCCCCAGCATTTT. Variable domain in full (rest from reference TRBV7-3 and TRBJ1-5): GAGVSQTPSNKVTEKGKYVELRCDPISGHTALYWYRQSLGQGPEFLIYFQGTGAADDSGLPNDRFFAVRPEGSVSTLKIQRTERGDSAVYLCASSLNGGLRNQPQHFGDGTRLSIL.

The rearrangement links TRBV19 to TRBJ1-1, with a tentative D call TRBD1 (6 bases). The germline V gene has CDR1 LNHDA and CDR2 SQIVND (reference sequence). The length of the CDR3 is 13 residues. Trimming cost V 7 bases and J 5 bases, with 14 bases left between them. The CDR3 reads CASMGRGDTEAFF. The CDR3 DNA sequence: TGTGCCAGTATGGGCAGGGGAGATACTGAAGCTTTCTTT.

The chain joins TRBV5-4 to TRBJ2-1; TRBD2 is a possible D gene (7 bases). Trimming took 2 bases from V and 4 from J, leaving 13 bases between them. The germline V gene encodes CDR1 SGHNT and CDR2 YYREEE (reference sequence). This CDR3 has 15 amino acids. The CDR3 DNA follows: TGTGCCAGCAGCTTTTGGGGAGGGGGTTACAATGAGCAGTTCTTC. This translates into CASSFWGGGYNEQFF.

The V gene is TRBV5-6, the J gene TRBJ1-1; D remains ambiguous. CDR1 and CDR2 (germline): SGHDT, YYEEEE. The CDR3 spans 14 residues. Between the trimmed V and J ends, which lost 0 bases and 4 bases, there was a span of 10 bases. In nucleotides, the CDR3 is TGTGCCAGCAGCTTGGTGGAGGAGGGCACTGAAGCTTTCTTT. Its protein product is CASSLVEEGTEAFF.

Written as DNA, the CDR3 is TGTGCCAGCAGTTCGAGCTATAGCAATCAGCCCCAGCATTTT. Translated, it gives CASSSSYSNQPQHF. This rearrangement joins TRBV28 to TRBJ1-5; D ambiguous. The V gene lost 4 bases and the J gene lost 0 bases, with 7 bases spanning the gap. The length of the CDR3 is 14 residues. CDR1 is MDHEN, CDR2 SYDVKM, per germline.

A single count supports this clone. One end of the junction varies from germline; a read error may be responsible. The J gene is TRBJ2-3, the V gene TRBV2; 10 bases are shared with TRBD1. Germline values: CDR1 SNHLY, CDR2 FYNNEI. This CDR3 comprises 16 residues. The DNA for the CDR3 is TGTGCCAGCAGTCCCTTGACAGGGGGCGAAGCAGATGCGCAGTATTTT. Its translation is CASSPLTGGEADAQYF. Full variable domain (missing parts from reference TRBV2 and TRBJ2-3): EPEVTQTPSHQVTQMGQEVILRCVPISNHLYFYWYRQILGQKVEFLVSFYNNEISEKSEIFDDQFSVERPDGSNFTLKIRSTKLEDSAMYFCASSPLTGGEADAQYFGPGTRLTVL.

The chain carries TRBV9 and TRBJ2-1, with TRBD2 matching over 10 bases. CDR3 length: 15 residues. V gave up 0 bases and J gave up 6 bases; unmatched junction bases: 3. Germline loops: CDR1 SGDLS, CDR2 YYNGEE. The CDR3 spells CASSVGAGGFNEQFF. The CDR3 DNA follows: TGTGCCAGCAGCGTAGGAGCGGGAGGGTTCAATGAGCAGTTCTTC.

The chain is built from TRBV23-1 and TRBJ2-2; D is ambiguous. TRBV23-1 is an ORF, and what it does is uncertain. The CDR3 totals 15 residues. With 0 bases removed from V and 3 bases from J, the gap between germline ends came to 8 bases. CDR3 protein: CASSQSTLYTGELFF. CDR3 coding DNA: TGCGCCAGCAGTCAATCGACCCTCTACACCGGGGAGCTGTTTTTT.

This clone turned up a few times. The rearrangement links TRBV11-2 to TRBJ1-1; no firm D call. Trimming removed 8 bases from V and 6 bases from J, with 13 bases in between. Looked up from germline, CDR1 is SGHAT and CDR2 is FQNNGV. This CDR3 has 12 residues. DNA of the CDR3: TGTGCCAGCGATCCGGGTTTGCCTGAAGCTTTCTTT. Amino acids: CASDPGLPEAFF.

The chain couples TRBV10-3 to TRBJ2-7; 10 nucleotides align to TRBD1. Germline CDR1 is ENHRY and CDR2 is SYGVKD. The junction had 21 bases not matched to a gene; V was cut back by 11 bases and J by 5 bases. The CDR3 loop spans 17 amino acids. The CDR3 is CAHQEGGTGAPGDEQYF. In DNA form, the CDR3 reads TGTGCCCACCAGGAAGGAGGGACAGGGGCGCCGGGGGACGAGCAGTACTTC.

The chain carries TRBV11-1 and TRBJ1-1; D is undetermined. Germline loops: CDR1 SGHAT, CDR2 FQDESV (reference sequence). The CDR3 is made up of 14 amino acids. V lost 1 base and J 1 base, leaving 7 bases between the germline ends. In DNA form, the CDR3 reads TGTGCCAGCAGCTTAGGAGAGGGGAACACTGAAGCTTTCTTT. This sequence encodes CASSLGEGNTEAFF.